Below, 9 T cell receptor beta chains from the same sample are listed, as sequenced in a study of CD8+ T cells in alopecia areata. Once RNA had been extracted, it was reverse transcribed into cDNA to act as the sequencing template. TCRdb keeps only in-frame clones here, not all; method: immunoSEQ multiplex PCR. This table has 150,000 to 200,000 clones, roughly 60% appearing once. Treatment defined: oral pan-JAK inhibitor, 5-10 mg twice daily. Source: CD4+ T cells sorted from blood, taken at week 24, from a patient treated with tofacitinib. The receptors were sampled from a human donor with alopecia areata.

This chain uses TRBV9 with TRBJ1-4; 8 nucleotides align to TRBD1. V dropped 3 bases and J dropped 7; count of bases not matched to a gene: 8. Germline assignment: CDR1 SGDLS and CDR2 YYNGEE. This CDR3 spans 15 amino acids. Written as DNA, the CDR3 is TGTGCCAGCAGCGATACCGGGACAGGAGTTGAAAAACTGTTTTTT. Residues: CASSDTGTGVEKLFF.

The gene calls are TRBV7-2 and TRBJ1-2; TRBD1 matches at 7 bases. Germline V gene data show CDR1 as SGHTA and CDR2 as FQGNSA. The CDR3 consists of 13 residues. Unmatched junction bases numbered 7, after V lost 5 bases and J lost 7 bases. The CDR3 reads CASSDDNRGGYTF. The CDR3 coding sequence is TGTGCCAGCAGCGACGACAACAGGGGTGGCTACACCTTC. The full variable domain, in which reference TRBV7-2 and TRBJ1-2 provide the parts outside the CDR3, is GAGVSQSPSNKVTEKGKDVELRCDPISGHTALYWYRQSLGQGLEFLIYFQGNSAPDKSGLPSDRFSAERTGGSVSTLTIQRTQQEDSAVYLCASSDDNRGGYTFGSGTRLTVV.

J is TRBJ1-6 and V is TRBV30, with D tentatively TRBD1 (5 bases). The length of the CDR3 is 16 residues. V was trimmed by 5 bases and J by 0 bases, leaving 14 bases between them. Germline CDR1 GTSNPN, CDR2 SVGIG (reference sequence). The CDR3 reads CAWAPGGSSYNSPLHF. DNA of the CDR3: TGTGCCTGGGCCCCGGGGGGGAGCTCCTATAATTCACCCCTCCACTTT.

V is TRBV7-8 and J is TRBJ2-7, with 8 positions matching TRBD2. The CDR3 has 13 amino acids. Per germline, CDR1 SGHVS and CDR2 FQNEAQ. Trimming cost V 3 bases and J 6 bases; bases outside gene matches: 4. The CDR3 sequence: CASSLTGTSEQYF. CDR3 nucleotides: TGTGCCAGCAGCTTGACCGGGACTAGCGAGCAGTACTTC.

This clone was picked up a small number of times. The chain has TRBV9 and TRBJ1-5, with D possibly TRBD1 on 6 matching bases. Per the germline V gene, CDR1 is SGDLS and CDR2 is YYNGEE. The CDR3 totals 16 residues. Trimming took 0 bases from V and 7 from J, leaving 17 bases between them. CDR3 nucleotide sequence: TGTGCCAGCAGCGTAGGATTAGGGGGGCGTGGGCAGCCCCAGCATTTT. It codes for CASSVGLGGRGQPQHF.

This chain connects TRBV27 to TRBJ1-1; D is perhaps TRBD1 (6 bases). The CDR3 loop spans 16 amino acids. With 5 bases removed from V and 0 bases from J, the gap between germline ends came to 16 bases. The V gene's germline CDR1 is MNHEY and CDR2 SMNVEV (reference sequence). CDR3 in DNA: TGTGCCAGCAGTCACGGACAGCTACTGATGAACACTGAAGCTTTCTTT. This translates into CASSHGQLLMNTEAFF.

The DNA for the CDR3 is TGTGCCTGGAGCTCTCGGCAGGGAGGCTATGGCTACACCTTC. Protein sequence: CAWSSRQGGYGYTF. This chain uses TRBV30 with TRBJ1-2, with D maybe TRBD1 (5 bases). V was cut by 3 bases and J by 4 bases, with 15 bases left in between. The CDR3 covers 14 residues. Germline assignment: CDR1 GTSNPN and CDR2 SVGIG (reference sequence).

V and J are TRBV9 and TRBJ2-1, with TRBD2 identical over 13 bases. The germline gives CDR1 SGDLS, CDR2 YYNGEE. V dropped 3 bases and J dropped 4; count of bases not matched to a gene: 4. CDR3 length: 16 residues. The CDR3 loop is CASSAGTSGVYNEQFF. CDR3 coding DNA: TGTGCCAGCAGCGCTGGGACTAGCGGGGTTTACAATGAGCAGTTCTTC.

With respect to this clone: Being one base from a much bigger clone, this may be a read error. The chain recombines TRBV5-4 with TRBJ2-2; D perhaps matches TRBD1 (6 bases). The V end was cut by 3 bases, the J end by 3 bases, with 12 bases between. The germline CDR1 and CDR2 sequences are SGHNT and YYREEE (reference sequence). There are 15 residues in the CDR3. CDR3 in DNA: TGTGCCAGCAGCTCCAACAGGGTGGACACCGGGGAGCTGTTTTTT. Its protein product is CASSSNRVDTGELFF.